The 18 T cell receptor beta chains below come from one sample, sequenced in a study of cytomegalovirus exposure and HLA in healthy donors. Using immunoSEQ multiplex PCR, the repertoire was profiled, and TCRdb retains in-frame clones only, with some absent. The sample lists over 100,000 clones; roughly 90% were seen once. Sequenced sample: PBMCs. The receptors derive from a woman aged 18-30 years in good health and CMV-seropositive.

The rearrangement uses TRBV30 and TRBJ1-2; perhaps TRBD1 as D (6 bases). The CDR3 is 16 amino acids. Germline CDR1 and CDR2: GTSNPN and SVGIG (reference sequence). V was shortened by 3 bases and J by 4 bases, with 21 bases between the two germline ends. CDR3 DNA sequence: TGTGCCTGGAGCTCATCGGGGGGCAGGAACCGCTATGGCTACACCTTC. This translates into CAWSSSGGRNRYGYTF.

This clone occurred a few times. V and J are TRBV2 and TRBJ2-1, with D hard to call. CDR1 is SNHLY, CDR2 FYNNEI, per germline. The V gene lost 4 bases and the J gene lost 1 base, with 14 bases spanning the gap. This CDR3 has 16 residues. The CDR3 region is CASSARQSLSYNEQFF. Written as DNA, the CDR3 is TGTGCCAGCAGTGCTCGACAATCCTTATCCTACAATGAGCAGTTCTTC.

V and J are TRBV7-8 and TRBJ1-1; 10 bases map to TRBD1. The CDR3 sequence is 15 residues long. From germline, CDR1 is SGHVS and CDR2 FQNEAQ. The junction had 7 bases not matched to a gene; V was cut back by 5 bases and J by 4 bases. CDR3 bases: TGTGCCAGCAGCGCGCAGGGACAGGGGTTCACTGAAGCTTTCTTT. Protein sequence: CASSAQGQGFTEAFF. The full variable domain, in which reference TRBV7-8 and TRBJ1-1 provide the parts outside the CDR3, is GAGVSQSPRYKVAKRGQDVALRCDPISGHVSLFWYQQALGQGPEFLTYFQNEAQLDKSGLPSDRFFAERPEGSVSTLKIQRTQQEDSAVYLCASSAQGQGFTEAFFGQGTRLTVV.

This chain connects TRBV13 to TRBJ2-7, with TRBD1 matching over 9 bases. The V and J ends lost 4 bases and 6 bases, in that order; junction bases with no gene match: 13. The germline V gene has CDR1 PRHDT and CDR2 FYEKMQ (reference sequence). This CDR3 spans 16 amino acids. The CDR3 sequence is CASSSSGTGSIFEQYF. CDR3 coding DNA: TGTGCCAGCAGCTCCTCCGGGACAGGGTCTATATTCGAGCAGTACTTC.

This clone was counted a single time. The chain combines TRBV18 with TRBJ2-1; no clear D. Germline values: CDR1 KGHSH, CDR2 LQKENI. The CDR3 totals 15 residues. Trimming cost V 0 bases and J 9 bases, with 15 bases left between them. The CDR3 sequence is CASSPPGLGPTEQFF. DNA of the CDR3: TGTGCCAGCTCACCACCCGGATTGGGCCCCACTGAGCAGTTCTTC.

V and J are TRBV7-6 and TRBJ1-1, with 9 bases fitting TRBD1. There are 18 residues in the CDR3. Germline-derived CDR1 and CDR2 are SGHVS and FNYEAQ. J was trimmed by 9 bases and V by 5 bases; bases with no gene match: 22. This chain's CDR3 is CASSENLGPIQGAHKAFF. CDR3 DNA sequence: TGTGCCAGCAGCGAAAATCTAGGACCCATACAGGGGGCGCATAAAGCTTTCTTT.

The chain combines TRBV6-1 with TRBJ1-2; the D gene is possibly TRBD1 (6 bases). Germline CDR1 reads MNHNS; CDR2 reads SASEGT. This CDR3 spans 14 amino acids. Trimming took 4 bases from V and 3 from J, leaving 12 bases between them. The CDR3 reads CASSAGWTDYGYTF. The CDR3 DNA is TGTGCCAGCAGTGCGGGGTGGACAGACTATGGCTACACCTTC.

The CDR3 reads CATSRGAAPADTQYF. In nucleotides, the CDR3 is TGTGCCACCAGCAGAGGAGCGGCCCCGGCAGATACGCAGTATTTT. This chain joins TRBV15 and TRBJ2-3, with D possibly TRBD2 on 5 matching bases. The CDR3 sequence is 15 residues long. From germline, CDR1 is LNHNV and CDR2 YYDKDF (reference sequence). Trimming took 1 base from V and 4 from J, leaving 12 bases between them.

V gene TRBV29-1 combines with J gene TRBJ2-1; TRBD2 matches at 9 bases. V lost 1 base and J lost 0; bases outside the gene matches: 4. Germline values: CDR1 SQVTM, CDR2 ANQGSEA. This CDR3 has 16 residues. As DNA, the CDR3 is TGCAGCGTTGAAGGGCGGGGGGGGAGCTCCTACAATGAGCAGTTCTTC. It is translated as CSVEGRGGSSYNEQFF.

This clone was seen only a few times. The rearrangement joins TRBV5-1 to TRBJ2-7, with no clear D. The CDR3 spans 14 residues. Germline CDR1 SGHRS, CDR2 YFSETQ. Trimming took 0 bases from V and 3 from J, leaving 10 bases between them. This CDR3 reads CASSLGTRHYEQYF. The CDR3 region has the DNA TGCGCCAGCAGCTTGGGCACCAGACACTACGAGCAGTACTTC.

The chain carries TRBV27 and TRBJ1-5; D gene uncertain. V was pared by 3 bases and J by 7 bases, with 10 bases between. The germline CDR1 and CDR2 sequences are MNHEY and SMNVEV (reference sequence). This CDR3 has 13 residues. The CDR3 reads CASSFGFDQPQHF. As DNA, the CDR3 is TGTGCCAGCAGTTTCGGGTTCGACCAGCCCCAGCATTTT.

The rearrangement links TRBV11-3 to TRBJ1-1; the D gene is possibly TRBD1 (5 bases). There are 14 residues in the CDR3. Between the trimmed V and J ends, which lost 3 bases and 1 base, there was a span of 9 bases. The V gene's germline CDR1 is SGHNT and CDR2 YENEEA. The chain's CDR3 is CASSFPGGNTEAFF. CDR3 in DNA: TGTGCCAGCAGCTTCCCCGGGGGGAACACTGAAGCTTTCTTT.

This clone was picked up a small number of times. The chain carries TRBV7-8 and TRBJ2-7, with 8 bases matching TRBD2. This CDR3 region has 15 residues. The germline gives CDR1 SGHVS, CDR2 FQNEAQ. V dropped 1 base and J dropped 2; count of bases not matched to a gene: 4. The CDR3 DNA sequence: TGTGCCAGCAGCTTAGAATCGGGGGGGCCCTACGAGCAGTACTTC. Translating it yields CASSLESGGPYEQYF.

The chain recombines TRBV27 with TRBJ2-3, with D uncertain. V lost 2 bases and J 1 base, leaving 4 bases between the germline ends. Germline CDR1 and CDR2: MNHEY and SMNVEV (reference sequence). This CDR3 contains 13 residues. This CDR3 reads CASSLRGTDTQYF. CDR3 nucleotides: TGTGCCAGCAGTTTACGGGGCACAGATACGCAGTATTTT.

V and J are TRBV7-5 and TRBJ1-1; the table's D call of TRBD1 was not tested on the DNA. TRBV7-5 is a pseudogene. This CDR3 has 15 amino acids. CDR3 region: CARRPRQGAQTEAFF. As DNA, the CDR3 is TGTGCCAGAAGGCCACGACAGGGGGCGCAGACTGAAGCTTTCTTT.

J is TRBJ1-1 and V is TRBV19; maybe TRBD1 (6 bases). The ends were cut back, 5 bases at V and 4 bases at J, with 17 bases in the middle. This CDR3 spans 15 amino acids. Germline V gene lookup returns CDR1 LNHDA and CDR2 SQIVND (reference sequence). CDR3 in amino acids: CASSLSGDQSTEAFF. CDR3 sequence (DNA): TGTGCCAGTAGTCTTTCAGGGGATCAGAGCACTGAAGCTTTCTTT. The whole variable domain, remainder taken from reference TRBV19 and TRBJ1-1, is DGGITQSPKYLFRKEGQNVTLSCEQNLNHDAMYWYRQDPGQGLRLIYYSQIVNDFQKGDIAEGYSVSREKKESFPLTVTSAQKNPTAFYLCASSLSGDQSTEAFFGQGTRLTVV.

The genes are TRBV30 and TRBJ1-4; D remains unclear. Germline CDR1 is GTSNPN and CDR2 is SVGIG (reference sequence). Between the trimmed V and J ends, which lost 2 bases and 7 bases, there was a span of 8 bases. The CDR3 is 12 residues long. In nucleotides, the CDR3 is TGTGCCTGGAGTAGGGAGGGTGAAAAACTGTTTTTT. This codes for CAWSREGEKLFF.

The chain joins TRBV7-9 to TRBJ1-2; the match to TRBD1 covers 8 bases. The V segment lost 5 bases and the J segment 1 base; nucleotides outside the gene matches: 0. Germline CDR1 is SEHNR and CDR2 is FQNEAQ (reference sequence). This CDR3 contains 13 residues. The CDR3 spells CASSGQGNYGYTF. In nucleotides, the CDR3 is TGTGCCAGCAGCGGACAGGGTAACTATGGCTACACCTTC.